Listed below are T cell receptor beta chains from one sample, sequenced in a study of blood T cell repertoires in COVID-19. Using immunoSEQ multiplex PCR, the repertoire was profiled, and TCRdb retains in-frame clones only, with some absent. The sample yields around 140,000 clones, 80% to 90% seen once. The sequenced sample was peripheral blood. The origin of the receptors is a middle-aged man who had recovered from COVID-19. Both conserved end residues are part of each CDR3. The D gene is left open where the match is weak. For some rows the clone size is stated as once, few or many, or as a class when expanded; others skip it.

NA,TRBJ1-1,TRBD1,TRBV29-1,TGCAGCGCACCGGGACAGGGGGCAGCTGAAGCTTTCTTT,CSAPGQGAAEAFF
NA,TRBJ1-6,TRBD1,TRBV5-4,TGTGCCAGCAGTTTCAGCACCGGGACAGGGGTTTCTAATTCACCCCTCCACTTT,CASSFSTGTGVSNSPLHF
NA,TRBJ2-7,TRBD1,TRBV7-9,TGTGCCAGCAGCCCCGACAGGGGAACAGGCGACGAGCAGTACTTC,CASSPDRGTGDEQYF
NA,TRBJ2-7,NA,TRBV6-5,TGTGCCAGCACACAAGGGGGGGGCTCCTACGAGCAGTACTTC,CASTQGGGSYEQYF
few,TRBJ2-7,NA,TRBV11-3,TGTGCCAGCAGCTTAGGAGGTTATAGCGGAGGCTACGAGCAGTACTTC,CASSLGGYSGGYEQYF
NA,TRBJ2-2,NA,TRBV5-4,TGTGCCAGCAGCCAGAACACCGGGGAGCTGTTTTTT,CASSQNTGELFF
NA,TRBJ2-3,TRBD2,TRBV2,TGTGCCAGCCTCTTCTGGGCGGGGGGCGCAGATACGCAGTATTTT,CASLFWAGGADTQYF
NA,TRBJ1-2,NA,TRBV30,TGTGCCTGGAGTGTAAGCGGTCGCAGTGGCTACACCTTC,CAWSVSGRSGYTF
once,TRBJ1-2,NA,TRBV3-1/TRBV3-2,TGTGCCAGCAGCCAAGCAAACAGGGCTAACGGCTACACCTTC,CASSQANRANGYTF
NA,TRBJ1-1,NA,TRBV7-2,TGTGCCAGCAGCTTAGATCGGGGGGGTGAAGCTTTCTTT,CASSLDRGGEAFF
NA,TRBJ1-2,NA,TRBV5-1,TGCGCCAGCAGCTTGACCCAGGGCCCCGGCTACACCTTC,CASSLTQGPGYTF
NA,TRBJ2-7,TRBD1,TRBV6-5,TGTGCCAGCAGTTTCCGGGACAGGGGTACCTACGAGCAGTACTTC,CASSFRDRGTYEQYF
NA,TRBJ1-5,NA,TRBV4-1,TGCGCCAGCAGCCGACTTACGGGGGGATTCGACAATCAGCCCCAGCATTTT,CASSRLTGGFDNQPQHF
NA,TRBJ1-3,NA,TRBV7-2,TGTGCCAGCAGCTTTGGAGCCAGGGGATCTGGAAACACCATATATTTT,CASSFGARGSGNTIYF
NA,TRBJ1-1,NA,TRBV10-3,TGTGCCATCAAAGCTCGGGGGACCACTGAAGCTTTCTTT,CAIKARGTTEAFF
once,TRBJ1-2,TRBD1,TRBV6-2/TRBV6-3,TGTGCCAGCAGTTACGGGACAGCCGAGAACTATGGCTACACCTTC,CASSYGTAENYGYTF
NA,TRBJ1-2,NA,TRBV6-5,TGTGCCAGCAGTTACTCTCGACAGAACTATGGCTACACCTTC,CASSYSRQNYGYTF
NA,TRBJ2-7,TRBD1,TRBV7-9,TGTGCCAGCAGCTTAGAATGGGGACAGGGTTCTTACGAGCAGTACTTC,CASSLEWGQGSYEQYF
NA,TRBJ1-5,NA,TRBV7-2,TGTGCCAGCACTGAGGAGGGCGGCAGGAATCAGCCCCAGCATTTT,CASTEEGGRNQPQHF
NA,TRBJ1-6,TRBD1,TRBV7-7,TGTGCCAGCAGGAACGGGACAGGGGTCGGCTACTATAATTCACCCCTCCACTTT,CASRNGTGVGYYNSPLHF
NA,TRBJ2-2,NA,TRBV19,TGTGCCAGTAGTATAGTCTACACACGGGGTGGGAACACCGGGGAGCTGTTTTTT,CASSIVYTRGGNTGELFF
NA,TRBJ1-2,TRBD1,TRBV19,TGTGCCAGTAGTAAGGCAGGGGGGAACTATGGCTACACCTTC,CASSKAGGNYGYTF
once,TRBJ2-7,TRBD1,TRBV18,TGTGCCAGCTCACCACCGACAGGGGTCTACGAGCAGTACTTC,CASSPPTGVYEQYF
NA,TRBJ1-1,NA,TRBV11-2,TGTGCCAGCGTCCGTACAGGGTTTGGGGCGAACACTGAAGCTTTCTTT,CASVRTGFGANTEAFF
NA,TRBJ1-5,NA,TRBV6-2/TRBV6-3,TGTGCCAGCAGTCTACGGGATAGCAATCAGCCCCAGCATTTT,CASSLRDSNQPQHF
NA,TRBJ1-5,NA,TRBV6-5,TGTGCCAGCAGTTACTCGCCCGACAGTCAGCCCCAGCATTTT,CASSYSPDSQPQHF
NA,TRBJ2-3,NA,TRBV5-1,TGCGCCAGCAGCAAAACAGGGGAGGCCAGGGCAGATACGCAGTATTTT,CASSKTGEARADTQYF
NA,TRBJ2-5,TRBD1,TRBV7-6,TGTGCCAGCAGCTTAGCACTACTAGACAGGGGAAAAGAGACCCAGTACTTC,CASSLALLDRGKETQYF
NA,TRBJ1-1,TRBD1,TRBV20-1,TGCAGTGCTAGAAGGCAGGGGGCATCTTTCTTT,CSARRQGASFF
few,TRBJ1-4,TRBD1,TRBV9,TGTGCCAGCAGCGGACAGGGTTCGGGTGAAAAACTGTTTTTT,CASSGQGSGEKLFF
NA,TRBJ2-7,NA,TRBV6-1,TGTGCCAGCAGTGAGCCAGGGAAATACGAGCAGTACTTC,CASSEPGKYEQYF
NA,TRBJ2-7,NA,TRBV7-8,TGTGCCAGCATACCCAGGGGCTCCTACGAGCAGTACTTC,CASIPRGSYEQYF
NA,TRBJ2-7,TRBD1,TRBV7-6,TGTGCCAGCAGCTTAGAGGACAGGGGGATCTACGAGCAGTACTTC,CASSLEDRGIYEQYF
NA,TRBJ1-2,NA,TRBV5-1,TGCGCCAGCAGCCTTCTTTTCTCTTCAGGGGACTACACCTTC,CASSLLFSSGDYTF
NA,TRBJ1-2,NA,TRBV3-1/TRBV3-2,TGTGCCAGCAGCCAGTTTTCGGGGGTCGGGTATGGCTACACCTTC,CASSQFSGVGYGYTF
NA,TRBJ1-5,TRBD1,TRBV5-8,TGTGCCAGCAGCTTGGGACAGGGCGGCAATCAGCCCCAGCATTTT,CASSLGQGGNQPQHF
NA,TRBJ1-1,TRBD1,TRBV30,TGTGCCTGGGGACGGGACAGGGGCTCTGAAGCTTTCTTT,CAWGRDRGSEAFF
NA,TRBJ2-7,NA,TRBV2,TGTGCCAGCGGGAAACAGGACAGATACGAGCAGTACTTC,CASGKQDRYEQYF
NA,TRBJ2-5,NA,TRBV7-8,TGTGCCAGCAGCTCGATTGGGGGGGAGACCCAGTACTTC,CASSSIGGETQYF
NA,TRBJ1-6,TRBD1,TRBV19,TGTGCCAGTACCACGGGACAGGGGGTCTTTAATTCACCCCTCCACTTT,CASTTGQGVFNSPLHF
few,TRBJ2-2,NA,TRBV6-6,TGTGCCAGCAGTTCCGACAGGCCGAACACCGGGGAGCTGTTTTTT,CASSSDRPNTGELFF
NA,TRBJ1-6,NA,TRBV18,TGTGCCAGCTCACAGGACACGAGCTCCTATAATTCACCCCTCCACTTT,CASSQDTSSYNSPLHF
NA,TRBJ2-5,TRBD1,TRBV7-2,TGTGCCAGCAGCGCCAGGGGGTCGGAAGAGACCCAGTACTTC,CASSARGSEETQYF
few,TRBJ2-3,TRBD2,TRBV25-1,TGTGCCAGCAGCAGAAGGCGGGGGGACACAGATACGCAGTATTTT,CASSRRRGDTDTQYF
NA,TRBJ1-1,NA,TRBV5-4,TGTGCCAGCAGCTTGGACAGGCTGGGCACTGAAGCTTTCTTT,CASSLDRLGTEAFF
NA,TRBJ1-2,NA,TRBV21-1,TGTGCCAGCAGCAAACTTTGGACAGGTCGTTTTAACTATGGCTACACCTTC,CASSKLWTGRFNYGYTF
NA,TRBJ2-7,TRBD1,TRBV5-5,TGTGCCAGCAGCCCGGGACAGGGAATATACGAGCAGTACTTC,CASSPGQGIYEQYF
NA,TRBJ1-4,NA,TRBV10-1,TGCGCCAGCTCGGCCAACAGAACTAATGAAAAACTGTTTTTT,CASSANRTNEKLFF
NA,TRBJ2-4,TRBD2,TRBV14,TGTGCCAGCAGCCAAGGGACTAGCGGAGCCAAAAACATTCAGTACTTC,CASSQGTSGAKNIQYF
NA,TRBJ2-1,TRBD1,TRBV7-2,TGTGCCAGCAGCCGGGACAGGGTTGGCAATGAGCAGTTCTTC,CASSRDRVGNEQFF
NA,TRBJ2-7,NA,TRBV2,TGTGCCAGCAGTGTTCAGGACATCGCCTACGAGCAGTACTTC,CASSVQDIAYEQYF
NA,TRBJ2-7,TRBD1,TRBV2,TGTGCCAGCAGTGAATGGACAGGGGTCTACGAGCAGTACTTC,CASSEWTGVYEQYF
NA,TRBJ1-1,NA,TRBV21-1,TGTGCCGGAGCGGCGGGAGGGCATAAAAACACTGAAGCTTTCTTT,CAGAAGGHKNTEAFF
many,TRBJ1-1,TRBD1,TRBV6-5,TGTGCCAGCAGTCACGACAGGGGGCAAACTGAAGCTTTCTTT,CASSHDRGQTEAFF
NA,TRBJ1-1,NA,TRBV3-1/TRBV3-2,TGTGCCAGCAGCCAAGGGGGGGGCGGTATGGACACTGAAGCTTTCTTT,CASSQGGGGMDTEAFF
many,TRBJ2-5,NA,TRBV4-1,TGCGCCAGCAGCCTATACCACAGGGAGGGCGAGACCCAGTACTTC,CASSLYHREGETQYF
NA,TRBJ2-2,TRBD1,TRBV4-3,TGCGCCAGCAGCCATTACAGGGGGCAGGAGGTCGGGGAGCTGTTTTTT,CASSHYRGQEVGELFF
NA,TRBJ1-2,TRBD1,TRBV5-6,TGTGCCAGCAGCCTTGGGCAGGGGGGAACCTATGGCTACACCTTC,CASSLGQGGTYGYTF
NA,TRBJ1-1,NA,TRBV2,TGTGCCAGCAGTGCCACAGGGAGAAGGACTGAAGCTTTCTTT,CASSATGRRTEAFF
NA,TRBJ1-2,NA,TRBV7-2,TGTGCCAGCAGCCCACCACCCCAGGGGTATTATGGCTACACCTTC,CASSPPPQGYYGYTF